The 9 T cell receptor beta chains below come from one sample, sequenced in a study of blood T cell repertoires in COVID-19 (TCRdb year 2020). The receptor library was made with the immunoSEQ multiplex PCR assay. TCRdb took this table from immuneACCESS and kept in-frame rearrangements with V and J called. Such tables lack part of the clones; where checked against another copy, unresolved V genes explain under half of the gap, and the rest is unexplained. For this sample there are 200,000 to 250,000 clones; roughly 88% appear just once. Approximately 13% of the sample is in the top ten clones. What was sequenced was peripheral blood. These TCRs come from an elderly man with acute or convalescent COVID-19.

The chain recombines TRBV5-1 with TRBJ2-1, with 7 bases lining up with TRBD1. The CDR3 runs 15 residues. The germline CDR1 and CDR2 sequences are SGHRS and YFSETQ. V gave up 2 bases and J gave up 9 bases; unmatched junction bases: 11. CDR3 sequence reads: CASSLTLGQAGEQFF. The CDR3 bases are TGCGCCAGCAGCTTAACCCTCGGACAGGCCGGTGAGCAGTTCTTC.

This clone is a singleton in its sample. The rearrangement joins TRBV28 to TRBJ1-1, with TRBD1 matching over 9 bases. V dropped 6 bases and J dropped 5; count of bases not matched to a gene: 7. The CDR3 extends over 14 amino acids. In germline, CDR1 is MDHEN, CDR2 SYDVKM. The CDR3 nucleotides read TGTGCCAGCAGCCGGGACAGGGTGAGAACTGAAGCTTTCTTT. It translates to CASSRDRVRTEAFF.

Details on this clone: The sample contains more than one DNA sequence encoding this CDR3. V is TRBV3-1 (or the pseudogene TRBV3-2) and J is TRBJ1-6; no clear D. V shed 1 base and J shed 7 bases, with 5 bases lying between them. CDR1 and CDR2 from the germline V gene are LGHDT and YNNKEL (reference sequence). This CDR3 has 13 residues. The chain's CDR3 is CASSQAGNSPLHF. DNA of the CDR3: TGTGCCAGCAGCCAAGCTGGCAATTCACCCCTCCACTTT.

The chain couples TRBV11-2 to TRBJ1-4; maybe TRBD1 (5 bases). V gave up 2 bases and J gave up 5 bases, with 12 bases separating them. The V gene's germline CDR1 is SGHAT and CDR2 FQNNGV. This CDR3 has 15 residues. The CDR3 region is CASSLIWGPNEKLFF. The CDR3 region has the DNA TGTGCCAGCAGCTTAATTTGGGGCCCGAATGAAAAACTGTTTTTT.

The V call is TRBV7-3, the J call TRBJ2-1; TRBD2 matches at 7 bases. CDR1 and CDR2 from the germline V gene are SGHTA and FQGTGA. This CDR3 has 16 amino acids. V lost 1 base to trimming and J lost 6 bases; unmatched junction nucleotides: 9. This CDR3 reads CASSLNLGGGFNEQFF. The CDR3 DNA reads TGTGCCAGCAGCTTAAACCTCGGGGGAGGGTTCAATGAGCAGTTCTTC.

The chain couples TRBV5-6 to TRBJ2-7; unclear D gene. V was pared by 2 bases and J by 0 bases, with 9 bases between. CDR3 length equals 14 residues. Germline CDR1 reads SGHDT; CDR2 reads YYEEEE. CDR3 sequence reads: CASSFPRTSYEQYF. The DNA of the CDR3 is TGTGCCAGCAGCTTTCCCAGAACCTCCTACGAGCAGTACTTC.

CDR3 DNA: TGTGCCAGCAGTTTCTCCAGGGGGCCGGTCTATGGCTACACCTTC. It codes for CASSFSRGPVYGYTF. The rearrangement joins TRBV27 to TRBJ1-2; 8 positions match TRBD1. This CDR3 has 15 residues. Germline V gives CDR1 MNHEY, CDR2 SMNVEV (reference sequence). The junction had 7 bases not matched to a gene; V was cut back by 3 bases and J by 4 bases.

This clone was seen a single time. The J gene is TRBJ2-1, the V gene TRBV3-1 (or the pseudogene TRBV3-2); a possible D gene is TRBD2 (5 bases). The CDR3 totals 12 residues. V was pared by 4 bases and J by 9 bases, with 10 bases between. Germline-derived CDR1 and CDR2 are LGHDT and YNNKEL (reference sequence). Here the CDR3 reads CASSREIGEQFF. The CDR3 nucleotides are TGTGCCAGCAGCCGGGAGATCGGTGAGCAGTTCTTC.

This chain joins TRBV25-1 and TRBJ1-6; D is undetermined. This CDR3 contains 14 residues. Germline-derived CDR1 and CDR2 are MGHDK and SYGVNS. V lost 7 bases to trimming and J lost 0 bases, with 7 bases between them. The DNA for the CDR3 is TGTGCCAGCACCCTCAGCTCCTATAATTCACCCCTCCACTTT. This translates into CASTLSSYNSPLHF.